This TCR beta chain came from a study of cytomegalovirus exposure and HLA in healthy donors. The donors were part of the validation cohort of around 110 subjects. That cohort was separate from the first cohort, which comprised several hundred subjects. Between the trimmed V and J ends, which lost 2 bases and 2 bases, there was a span of 13 bases. In germline, CDR1 is KGHSH, CDR2 LQKENI. The CDR3 is 16 amino acids. Sequencing was performed with immunoSEQ multiplex PCR; in TCRdb, only in-frame clones are kept and a portion is missing. Of approximately 88,000 clones listed, roughly 96% are singletons. Source material: PBMCs. This rearrangement joins TRBV18 to TRBJ2-1; the D is unclear. The clonotype originates from a young woman in good health and CMV-seronegative. The CDR3: CASSPSVPSTYNEQFF. In DNA, the CDR3 is TGTGCCAGCTCACCATCGGTTCCCTCTACCTACAATGAGCAGTTCTTC.